The entry that follows covers one T cell receptor (beta chain) sequence. The sample belongs to a study of blood T cell repertoires in COVID-19. The overall study: PBMCs, B-cell-depleted T cells, or T cells provided the cDNA or gDNA that made up the material.

Per the original data handling: For nucleated cells, counts were estimated from reference gene primer amplification. Clones were read by immunoSEQ multiplex PCR, and TCRdb kept only the in-frame ones, dropping some. The D gene and trimming were derived from the DNA, and the V and J assignments and clone size from that table. The table includes around 180,000 clones, about 83% detected once. The CDR3 consists of 16 residues. V gave up 4 bases and J gave up 8 bases; unmatched junction bases: 14. The germline gives CDR1 SGHDT, CDR2 YYEEEE. This receptor was taken from a person aged 65 to 85 with COVID-19, enrolled during active disease. Sequencing was done on a sample of peripheral blood. V and J are TRBV5-6 and TRBJ1-2; TRBD1 aligns across 10 bases. CDR3 sequence reads: CASSPPPGTGAGGYTF. The CDR3 coding sequence is TGTGCCAGCAGCCCACCGCCCGGGACAGGGGCGGGGGGCTACACCTTC.